This TCR beta chain was observed in a study of lymphopenia after photon versus proton radiotherapy (dated by TCRdb to between 2017 and 2020). Regarding the complete study: The immunological effects of photon versus proton radiation therapy were compared in patients with gastrointestinal tumors who developed high-grade lymphopenia. The goal of the study was to characterize the differences between the two radiation modalities in how they affect the immune system. The cohort comprised 20 patients with gastrointestinal tumors who received either photon or proton therapy and then developed lymphopenia.

This clone was picked up one time. This clone's antigen is unknown. No per-base quality is available; no much larger clone lies one base away. Summary of the overall study and its limitations: During treatment, patients who received photon therapy lost naive T cells and TCR diversity and gained effector/memory populations, whereas patients who received proton therapy remained relatively stable. Across the cohort, a larger post-nadir drop in TCR diversity was inversely correlated with overall survival time among patients who died. Once the lymphocyte count had reached its nadir, the repertoires of photon-treated patients showed oligoclonal expansion, particularly of CD8+ Temra cells, and this expansion drove the decline in diversity. The survival association was assessed only in patients who died, and better survival with proton therapy was presented by the authors as a possibility rather than a demonstrated result.

CDR1 LGHNT and CDR2 FRNRAP are derived from the germline V gene. V loses 9 bases of germline sequence and J loses 10 bases, and the interval between the two ends is 19 bases. Taken from cysteine to phenylalanine, the CDR3 has 13 residues. Solely the CDR3 DNA is kept, with 39 bases framed from the first base. The protocol used for the library was the immunoSEQ multiplex PCR assay. T cell repertoires were profiled by deep sequencing of rearranged TCR beta loci, alongside multiparametric flow cytometry. This immuneACCESS table, as held by TCRdb, lists in-frame sequences with V and J called but not all clones. Of the missing ones, under half trace to an unresolved V gene in checked studies; the others have no known cause. The sample yields some 15,000 clones; around 84% were counted once. Around 20% of the sample lies in the top ten.

Recombination connected TRBV12-5 to TRBJ2-1; the D gene is possibly TRBD2, with 6 bases matching. The clonotype comes from a man between 65 and 85 years old with pancreatic cancer. The sample here was peripheral blood, taken from a patient treated with proton-based radiotherapy. The CDR3 sequence is CASVYGGHREQFF. The DNA sequence is as follows: TGTGCTAGCGTTTACGGGGGTCATCGGGAGCAGTTCTTC.